Presented here are 16 T cell receptor beta chains from one specimen sequenced in a study of blood T cell repertoires in COVID-19. The repertoire was sequenced with immunoSEQ multiplex PCR; TCRdb's copy has only in-frame clones and lacks some. The data contain 30,000 to 40,000 clones, about 85% of them singletons. The source material was peripheral blood. The receptors here all came from a man aged 55-75 years with COVID-19, enrolled during active disease.

The chain is built from TRBV5-1 and TRBJ2-5; 7 bases align to TRBD1. Germline V gene lookup returns CDR1 SGHRS and CDR2 YFSETQ. This CDR3 contains 13 residues. The J segment lost 5 bases and the V segment lost 5 bases, leaving 6 bases of the junction unmatched. For the CDR3, the DNA is TGCGCCAGCAGTTTTGACAGGGTGGAGACCCAGTACTTC. It translates to CASSFDRVETQYF.

The chain joins TRBV30 to TRBJ1-2; TRBD1 might be the D (5 bases). Trimming took off 4 bases at V and 7 bases at J, with 13 bases between the two ends. The V gene's germline CDR1 is GTSNPN and CDR2 SVGIG (reference sequence). The CDR3 is 12 amino acids. CDR3 region: CAWNGGSGGYTF. CDR3 in DNA: TGTGCCTGGAATGGGGGTAGCGGTGGCTACACCTTC.

This clone has just one count. The rearrangement uses TRBV27 and TRBJ1-3; D call uncertain. Germline values: CDR1 MNHEY, CDR2 SMNVEV (reference sequence). The CDR3 length is 16 residues. Between the trimmed V and J ends, which lost 2 bases and 0 bases, there was a span of 11 bases. This chain's CDR3 is CASSLGGTNSGNTIYF. The CDR3 region has the DNA TGTGCCAGCAGTTTAGGAGGCACAAACTCTGGAAACACCATATATTTT.

V gene TRBV7-7 combines with J gene TRBJ1-5; no firm D call. V was cut by 2 bases and J by 0 bases, with 11 bases left in between. Germline V gene lookup returns CDR1 SSHAT and CDR2 FNYEAQ (reference sequence). The CDR3 covers 16 residues. CDR3 amino acids: CASSLNPLYSNQPQHF. In nucleotides, the CDR3 is TGTGCCAGCAGCTTAAATCCACTCTATAGCAATCAGCCCCAGCATTTT.

With respect to this clone: The junction departs from germline at one end; a sequencing error may be responsible. The V call is TRBV2, the J call TRBJ2-2, with TRBD2 as a possible D gene (5 bases). Germline loops: CDR1 SNHLY, CDR2 FYNNEI. The CDR3 totals 12 residues. In nucleotides, the CDR3 is TGTGCCAGCCGCCTACCCCCCGGGAAGCTGTTTTTT. Residues: CASRLPPGKLFF.

The chain links TRBV2 to TRBJ1-4, with 9 bases lining up with TRBD1. From germline, CDR1 is SNHLY and CDR2 FYNNEI. Trimming at V came to 8 bases and at J to 7 bases, leaving 8 bases not matched to a gene. The CDR3 covers 14 residues. The CDR3 spells CASGQGLRSEKLFF. For the CDR3, the DNA is TGTGCCAGCGGACAGGGGTTGAGGAGTGAAAAACTGTTTTTT.

The chain links TRBV10-3 to TRBJ1-2, with TRBD1 matching over 12 bases. This CDR3 is built from 14 residues. V lost 8 bases to trimming and J lost 10 bases; unmatched junction nucleotides: 11. Per the germline V gene, CDR1 is ENHRY and CDR2 is SYGVKD. The CDR3 DNA follows: TGTGCCATCTGGGAACCCGGGACAGGGGGCGACTACACCTTC. Its translation: CAIWEPGTGGDYTF.

The chain employs TRBV5-1 and TRBJ1-4; maybe TRBD1 (6 bases). V was trimmed by 0 bases and J by 4 bases, leaving 13 bases between them. This CDR3 contains 16 residues. Germline V CDR1 and CDR2: SGHRS, YFSETQ. The CDR3 loop is CASSLGDTGSNEKLFF. Here the CDR3 DNA reads TGCGCCAGCAGCTTGGGGGACACAGGGAGTAATGAAAAACTGTTTTTT. Drawing the rest from reference TRBV5-1 and TRBJ1-4, the complete variable domain is KAGVTQTPRYLIKTRGQQVTLSCSPISGHRSVSWYQQTPGQGLQFLFEYFSETQRNKGNFPGRFSGRQFSNSRSEMNVSTLELGDSALYLCASSLGDTGSNEKLFFGSGTQLSVL.

The chain employs TRBV5-6 and TRBJ2-3; D possibly corresponds to TRBD2 (7 bases). Germline V lookup: CDR1 SGHDT, CDR2 YYEEEE. The CDR3 length is 15 residues. Trimming shortened V by 0 bases and J by 5 bases, and 13 bases separated the two germline ends. The CDR3 region is CASSLAGGRRDTQYF. CDR3 coding DNA: TGTGCCAGCAGCTTGGCCGGGGGGCGCAGAGATACGCAGTATTTT.

Note on this clone: An end of the junction does not agree with germline; a read error may underlie this. The chain recombines TRBV6-2 or TRBV6-3 with TRBJ1-2; D may be TRBD1 (5 bases). The CDR3 runs to 12 residues. The germline V gene encodes CDR1 MNHEY and CDR2 SVGEGT. The CDR3 region is CASSYSDKKGDF. CDR3 coding DNA: TGTGCCAGCAGTTACTCGGACAAAAAAGGGGACTTC.

V usage is TRBV3-1 (or the pseudogene TRBV3-2) and J usage is TRBJ1-3; the match to TRBD1 covers 7 bases. Looked up from germline, CDR1 is LGHDT and CDR2 is YNNKEL (reference sequence). CDR3 length: 15 residues. V dropped 2 bases and J dropped 3; count of bases not matched to a gene: 4. CDR3 sequence reads: CASSQTGVDGNTIYF. CDR3 nucleotides: TGTGCCAGCAGCCAAACAGGGGTGGATGGAAACACCATATATTTT.

This clone was picked up one time. V usage is TRBV7-9 and J usage is TRBJ1-1; perhaps TRBD1 as D (5 bases). The CDR3 runs 13 residues. The V and J ends lost 5 bases and 13 bases respectively, with 20 bases between them. Germline CDR1 reads SEHNR; CDR2 reads FQNEAQ (reference sequence). The CDR3 DNA sequence: TGTGCCAGCAGCCCAGGACCCGAGGTTAGGGGTTTCTTT. Its protein product is CASSPGPEVRGFF.

V is TRBV11-1 and J is TRBJ2-7, with D possibly being TRBD2 (6 bases). V was shortened by 4 bases and J by 5 bases, with 21 bases between the two germline ends. The germline V gene encodes CDR1 SGHAT and CDR2 FQDESV (reference sequence). The CDR3 extends over 16 amino acids. This chain's CDR3 is CASSWGLRENLDEQYF. CDR3 coding DNA: TGTGCCAGCAGCTGGGGTCTACGGGAGAATCTAGACGAGCAGTACTTC.

V usage is TRBV28 and J usage is TRBJ1-1; D possibly corresponds to TRBD1 (5 bases). V lost 0 bases to trimming and J lost 2 bases, with 16 bases between them. Germline V lookup: CDR1 MDHEN, CDR2 SYDVKM. The CDR3 contains 17 residues. CDR3 coding DNA: TGTGCCAGCAGTTTATGGGGCAGGGAGGAGGATAACACTGAAGCTTTCTTT. It encodes CASSLWGREEDNTEAFF.

The chain carries TRBV30 and TRBJ1-2; maybe TRBD1 (6 bases). The CDR3 totals 13 residues. Trimming left V 1 base short and J 7 bases short, with 13 bases between. Germline values: CDR1 GTSNPN, CDR2 SVGIG (reference sequence). CDR3 protein: CAWSGGGAAGYTF. DNA for the CDR3: TGTGCCTGGAGTGGAGGGGGGGCGGCTGGCTACACCTTC.

This chain connects TRBV10-3 to TRBJ2-7, with D maybe TRBD1 (5 bases). V was cut by 0 bases and J by 3 bases, with 18 bases left in between. CDR3 length: 17 residues. Germline V lookup: CDR1 ENHRY, CDR2 SYGVKD. The CDR3 DNA reads as TGTGCCATCAGTGAGTCGTGGCACAGGCCGAGCGTCTACGAGCAGTACTTC. Translating it yields CAISESWHRPSVYEQYF.